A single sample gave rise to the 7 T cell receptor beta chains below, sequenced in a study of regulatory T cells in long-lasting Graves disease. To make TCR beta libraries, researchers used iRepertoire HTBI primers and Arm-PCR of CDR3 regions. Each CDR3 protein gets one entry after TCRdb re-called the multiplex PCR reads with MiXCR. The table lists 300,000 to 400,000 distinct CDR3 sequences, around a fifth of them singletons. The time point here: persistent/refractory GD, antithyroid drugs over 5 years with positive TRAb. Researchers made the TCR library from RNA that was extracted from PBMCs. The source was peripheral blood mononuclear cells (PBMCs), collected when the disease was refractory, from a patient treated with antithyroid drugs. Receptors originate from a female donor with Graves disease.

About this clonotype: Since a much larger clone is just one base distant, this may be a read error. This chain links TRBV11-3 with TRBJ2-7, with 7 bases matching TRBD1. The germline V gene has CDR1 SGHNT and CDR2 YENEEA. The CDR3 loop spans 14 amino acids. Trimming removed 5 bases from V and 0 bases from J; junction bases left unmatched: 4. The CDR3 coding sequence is TGTGCCAGCAGCCGCCGGGACAGCTCCTACGAGCAGTACTTC. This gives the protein CASSRRDSSYEQYF.

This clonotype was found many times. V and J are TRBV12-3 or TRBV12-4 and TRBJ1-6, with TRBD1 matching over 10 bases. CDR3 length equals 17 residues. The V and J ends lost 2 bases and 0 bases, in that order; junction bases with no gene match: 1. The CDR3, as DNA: TGTGCCAGCAGTTTACGGACAGGGGGCTCCTATAATTCACCCCTCCACTTT. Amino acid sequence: CASSLRTGGSYNSPLHF.

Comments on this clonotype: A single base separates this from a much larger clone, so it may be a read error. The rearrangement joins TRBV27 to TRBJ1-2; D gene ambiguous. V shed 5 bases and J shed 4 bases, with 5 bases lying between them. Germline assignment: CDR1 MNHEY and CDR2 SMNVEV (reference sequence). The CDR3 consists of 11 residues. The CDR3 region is CASSAGYGYTF. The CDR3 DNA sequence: TGTGCCAGCAGTGCTGGCTATGGCTACACCTTC.

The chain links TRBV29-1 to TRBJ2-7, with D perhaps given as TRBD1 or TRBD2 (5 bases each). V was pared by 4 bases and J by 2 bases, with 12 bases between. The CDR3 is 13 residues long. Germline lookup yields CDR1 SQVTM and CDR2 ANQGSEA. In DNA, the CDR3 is TGCAGCGTTGTGGGGACGGTGACCTACGAGCAGTACTTC. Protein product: CSVVGTVTYEQYF.

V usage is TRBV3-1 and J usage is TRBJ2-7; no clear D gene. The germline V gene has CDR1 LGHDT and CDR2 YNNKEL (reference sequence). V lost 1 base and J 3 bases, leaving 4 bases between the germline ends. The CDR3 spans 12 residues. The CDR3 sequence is CASSQVYYEQYF. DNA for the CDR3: TGTGCCAGCAGCCAAGTTTACTACGAGCAGTACTTC.

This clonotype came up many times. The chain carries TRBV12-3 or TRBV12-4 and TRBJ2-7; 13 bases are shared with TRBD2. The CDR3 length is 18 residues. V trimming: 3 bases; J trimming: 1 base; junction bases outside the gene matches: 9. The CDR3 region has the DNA TGTGCCAGCAGTTTCACTAGCGGGAGGGCCTCCGGGTCCTACGAGCAGTACTTC. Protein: CASSFTSGRASGSYEQYF.

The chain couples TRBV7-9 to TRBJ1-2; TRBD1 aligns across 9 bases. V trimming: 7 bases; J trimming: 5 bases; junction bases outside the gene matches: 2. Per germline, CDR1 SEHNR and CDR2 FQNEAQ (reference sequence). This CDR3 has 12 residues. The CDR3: CASNRGPYGYTF. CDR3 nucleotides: TGTGCCAGCAACAGGGGGCCGTATGGCTACACCTTC.